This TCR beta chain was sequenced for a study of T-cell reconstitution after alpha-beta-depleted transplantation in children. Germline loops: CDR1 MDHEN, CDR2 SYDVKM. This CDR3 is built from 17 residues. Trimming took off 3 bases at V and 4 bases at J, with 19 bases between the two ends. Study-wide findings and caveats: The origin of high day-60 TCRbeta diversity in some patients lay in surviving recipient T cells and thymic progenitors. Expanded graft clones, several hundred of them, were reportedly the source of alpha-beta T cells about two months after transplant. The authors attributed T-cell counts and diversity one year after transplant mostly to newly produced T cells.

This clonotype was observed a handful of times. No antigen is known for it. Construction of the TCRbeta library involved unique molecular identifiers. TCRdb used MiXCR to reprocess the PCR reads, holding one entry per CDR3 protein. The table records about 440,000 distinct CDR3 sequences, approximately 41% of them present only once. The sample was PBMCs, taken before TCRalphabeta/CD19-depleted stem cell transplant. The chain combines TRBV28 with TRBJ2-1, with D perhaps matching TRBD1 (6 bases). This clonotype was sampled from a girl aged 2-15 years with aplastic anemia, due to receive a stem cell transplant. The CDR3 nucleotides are TGTGCCAGCAGTTTCCGGGACATTCCTCGGGGATACAATGAGCAGTTCTTC. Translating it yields CASSFRDIPRGYNEQFF. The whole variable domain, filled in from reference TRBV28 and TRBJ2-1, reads DVKVTQSSRYLVKRTGEKVFLECVQDMDHENMFWYRQDPGLGLRLIYFSYDVKMKEKGDIPEGYSVSREKKERFSLILESASTNQTSMYLCASSFRDIPRGYNEQFFGPGTRLTVL.